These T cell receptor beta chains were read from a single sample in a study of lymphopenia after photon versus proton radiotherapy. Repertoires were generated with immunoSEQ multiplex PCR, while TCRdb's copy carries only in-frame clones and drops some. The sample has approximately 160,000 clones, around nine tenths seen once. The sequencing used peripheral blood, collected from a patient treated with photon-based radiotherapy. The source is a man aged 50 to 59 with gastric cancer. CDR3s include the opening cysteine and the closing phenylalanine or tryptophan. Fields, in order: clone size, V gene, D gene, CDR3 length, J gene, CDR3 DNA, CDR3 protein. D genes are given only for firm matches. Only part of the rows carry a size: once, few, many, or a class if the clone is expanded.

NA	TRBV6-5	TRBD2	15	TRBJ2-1	TGTGCCAGCAGACTCACTAGCGACGGGTGGAATGAGCAGTTCTTC	CASRLTSDGWNEQFF
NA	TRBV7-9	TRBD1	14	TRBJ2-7	TGTGCCAGCAGCCCCGACAGGGGAATCTACGAGCAGTACTTC	CASSPDRGIYEQYF
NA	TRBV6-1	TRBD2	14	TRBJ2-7	TGTGCCAGCACTAGGACTAGCGGGAGAGCCGAGCAGTACTTC	CASTRTSGRAEQYF
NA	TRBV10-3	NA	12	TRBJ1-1	TGTGCCACCGGGGGGGAGAACACTGAAGCTTTCTTT	CATGGENTEAFF
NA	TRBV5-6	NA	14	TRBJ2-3	TGTGCCAGCAGCTTGTTTGGCAGCACAGATACGCAGTATTTT	CASSLFGSTDTQYF
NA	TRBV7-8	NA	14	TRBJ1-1	TGTGCCAGCAGCTTAAGGCACCCGAACACTGAAGCTTTCTTT	CASSLRHPNTEAFF
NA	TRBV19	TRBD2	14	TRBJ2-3	TGTGCCAGTAGTCCCGCGTGGCGGGAGGGCACGCAGTATTTT	CASSPAWREGTQYF
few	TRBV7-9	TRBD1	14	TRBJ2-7	TGTGCCAGCAGCTTAAAGGGGGCTTCCTACGAGCAGTACTTC	CASSLKGASYEQYF
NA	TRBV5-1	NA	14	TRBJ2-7	TGCGCCAGCAGCTTGGTGGCAGGGTCCTACGAGCAGTACTTC	CASSLVAGSYEQYF
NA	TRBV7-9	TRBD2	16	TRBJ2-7	TGTGCCAGCAGCCCGGGACTAGCCTCATACCAATACGAGCAGTACTTC	CASSPGLASYQYEQYF
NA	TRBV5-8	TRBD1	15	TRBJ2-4	TGTGCCAGCAGCTTGGGGACAGGGGGCTTAAACATTCAGTACTTC	CASSLGTGGLNIQYF
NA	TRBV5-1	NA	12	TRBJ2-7	TGCGCCAGCAGCTTGCTGGGGTACGAGCAGTACTTC	CASSLLGYEQYF
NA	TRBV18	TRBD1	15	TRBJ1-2	TGTGCCAGCTCAAGAGGAACAGGGGATAACTATGGCTACACCTTC	CASSRGTGDNYGYTF
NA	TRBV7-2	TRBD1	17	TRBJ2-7	TGTGCCAGCAGCTTCGAATCCCCCACGACAGGGACCTACGAGCAGTACTTC	CASSFESPTTGTYEQYF
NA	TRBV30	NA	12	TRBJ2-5	TGTGCCTGGAGTCCCGGGATCCAGACCCAGTACTTC	CAWSPGIQTQYF
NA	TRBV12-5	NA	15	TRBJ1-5	TGTGCTAGTGGGTTAGGATCGGGGAGAAATCAGCCCCAGCATTTT	CASGLGSGRNQPQHF
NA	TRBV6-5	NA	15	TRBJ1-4	TGTGCCAGCAGTTACTCTCCGGGAGGTAATGAAAAACTGTTTTTT	CASSYSPGGNEKLFF